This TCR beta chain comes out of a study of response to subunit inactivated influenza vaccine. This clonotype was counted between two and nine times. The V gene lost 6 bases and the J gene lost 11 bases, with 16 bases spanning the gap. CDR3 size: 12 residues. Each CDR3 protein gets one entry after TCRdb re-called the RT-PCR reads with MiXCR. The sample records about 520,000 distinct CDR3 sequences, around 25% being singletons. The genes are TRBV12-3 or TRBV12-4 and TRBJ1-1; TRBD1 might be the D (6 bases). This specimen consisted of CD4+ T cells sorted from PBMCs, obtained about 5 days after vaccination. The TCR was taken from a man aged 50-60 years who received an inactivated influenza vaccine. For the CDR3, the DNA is TGTGCCAGCAGCCGAACAGGGTTCGGCGCTTTCTTT. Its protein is CASSRTGFGAFF.